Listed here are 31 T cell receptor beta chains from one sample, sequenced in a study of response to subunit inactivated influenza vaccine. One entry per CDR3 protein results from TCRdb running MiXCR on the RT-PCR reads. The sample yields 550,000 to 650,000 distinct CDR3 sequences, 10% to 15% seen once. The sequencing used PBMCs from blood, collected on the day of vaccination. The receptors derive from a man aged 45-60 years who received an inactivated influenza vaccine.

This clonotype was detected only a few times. The CDR3, as DNA: TGCGCCAGCAGCCGAAATACAGGGGTTTCTCAGGATGAGCAGTTCTTC. Its translation is CASSRNTGVSQDEQFF. The chain joins TRBV5-1 to TRBJ2-1; 7 nucleotides line up with TRBD1. V dropped 4 bases and J dropped 8; count of bases not matched to a gene: 15. The CDR3 spans 16 residues. The V gene's germline CDR1 is SGHRS and CDR2 YFSETQ. The variable domain in full, completed from reference TRBV5-1 and TRBJ2-1, reads KAGVTQTPRYLIKTRGQQVTLSCSPISGHRSVSWYQQTPGQGLQFLFEYFSETQRNKGNFPGRFSGRQFSNSRSEMNVSTLELGDSALYLCASSRNTGVSQDEQFFGPGTRLTVL.

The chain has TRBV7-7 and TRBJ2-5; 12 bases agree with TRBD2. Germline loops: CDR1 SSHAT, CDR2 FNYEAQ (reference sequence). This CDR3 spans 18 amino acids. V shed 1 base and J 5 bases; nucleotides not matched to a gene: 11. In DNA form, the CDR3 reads TGTGCCAGCAGCTTAGACCTTAAAGGACTAGCGGGATTTGAGACCCAGTACTTC. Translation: CASSLDLKGLAGFETQYF.

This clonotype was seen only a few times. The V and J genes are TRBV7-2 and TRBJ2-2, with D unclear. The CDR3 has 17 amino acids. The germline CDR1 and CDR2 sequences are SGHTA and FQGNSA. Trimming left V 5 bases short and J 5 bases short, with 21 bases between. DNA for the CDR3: TGTGCCAGCAGCCCAAAACTCGCCACGGTGAAAACCGGGGAGCTGTTTTTT. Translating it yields CASSPKLATVKTGELFF.

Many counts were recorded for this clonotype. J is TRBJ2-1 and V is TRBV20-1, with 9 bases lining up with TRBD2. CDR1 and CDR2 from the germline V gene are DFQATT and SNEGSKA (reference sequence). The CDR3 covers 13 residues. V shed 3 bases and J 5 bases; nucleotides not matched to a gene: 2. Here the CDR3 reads CSARRLADNEQFF. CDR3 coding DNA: TGCAGTGCTAGGAGACTAGCGGACAATGAGCAGTTCTTC.

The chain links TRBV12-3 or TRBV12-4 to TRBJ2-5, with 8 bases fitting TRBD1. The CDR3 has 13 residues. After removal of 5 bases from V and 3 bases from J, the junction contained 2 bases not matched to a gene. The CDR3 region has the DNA TGTGCCAGCAGTACGACAGGGGAAGAGACCCAGTACTTC. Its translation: CASSTTGEETQYF.

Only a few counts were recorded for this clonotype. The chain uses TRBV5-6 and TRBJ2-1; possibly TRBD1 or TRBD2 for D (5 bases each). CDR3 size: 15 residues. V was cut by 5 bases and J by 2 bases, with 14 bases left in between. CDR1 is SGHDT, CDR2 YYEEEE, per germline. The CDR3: CASRSRDQPYNEQFF. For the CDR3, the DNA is TGTGCCAGCAGGTCCCGGGACCAGCCCTACAATGAGCAGTTCTTC. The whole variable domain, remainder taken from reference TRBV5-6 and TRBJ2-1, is DAGVTQSPTHLIKTRGQQVTLRCSPKSGHDTVSWYQQALGQGPQFIFQYYEEEERQRGNFPDRFSGHQFPNYSSELNVNALLLGDSALYLCASRSRDQPYNEQFFGPGTRLTVL.

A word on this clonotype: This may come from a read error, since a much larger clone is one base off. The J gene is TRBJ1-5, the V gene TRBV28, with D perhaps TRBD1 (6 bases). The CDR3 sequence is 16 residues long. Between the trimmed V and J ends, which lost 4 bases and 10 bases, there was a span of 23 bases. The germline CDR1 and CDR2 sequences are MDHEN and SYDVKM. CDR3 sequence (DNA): TGTGCCAGCAGTTATGGGGTAGGACAGTTGGAAAAACCCCAGCATTTT. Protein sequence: CASSYGVGQLEKPQHF.

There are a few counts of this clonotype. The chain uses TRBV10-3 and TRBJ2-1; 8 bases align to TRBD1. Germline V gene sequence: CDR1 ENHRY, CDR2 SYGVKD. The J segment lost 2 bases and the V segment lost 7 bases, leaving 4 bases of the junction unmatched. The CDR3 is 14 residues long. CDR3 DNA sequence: TGTGCCATCAAGGGACAGGACGCCTACAATGAGCAGTTCTTC. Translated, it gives CAIKGQDAYNEQFF.

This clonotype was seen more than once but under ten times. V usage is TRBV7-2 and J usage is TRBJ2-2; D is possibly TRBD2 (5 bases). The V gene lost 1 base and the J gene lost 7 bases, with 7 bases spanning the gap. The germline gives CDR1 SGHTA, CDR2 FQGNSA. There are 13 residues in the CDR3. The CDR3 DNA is TGTGCCAGCAGCTTAGGAGGGTACGGGGAGCTGTTTTTT. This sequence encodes CASSLGGYGELFF.

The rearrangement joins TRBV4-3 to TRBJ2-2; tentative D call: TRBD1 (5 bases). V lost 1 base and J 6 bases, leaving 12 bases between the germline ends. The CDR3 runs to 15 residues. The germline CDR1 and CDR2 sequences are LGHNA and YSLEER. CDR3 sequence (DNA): TGCGCCAGCAGCCAAGTTGGGGCAGGGTCCGGGGAGCTGTTTTTT. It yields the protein CASSQVGAGSGELFF.

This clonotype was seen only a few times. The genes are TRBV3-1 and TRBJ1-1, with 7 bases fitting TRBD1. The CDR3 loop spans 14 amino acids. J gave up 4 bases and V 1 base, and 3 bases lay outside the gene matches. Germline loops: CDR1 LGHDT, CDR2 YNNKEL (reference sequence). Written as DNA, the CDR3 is TGTGCCAGCAGCCAAGCCGCAGGGGGCACTGAAGCTTTCTTT. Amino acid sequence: CASSQAAGGTEAFF.

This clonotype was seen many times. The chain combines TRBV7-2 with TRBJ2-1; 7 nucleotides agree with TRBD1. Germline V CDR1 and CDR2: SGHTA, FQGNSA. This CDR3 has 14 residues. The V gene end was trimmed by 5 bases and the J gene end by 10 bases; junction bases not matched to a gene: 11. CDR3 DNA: TGTGCCAGCAGCCCCCGAAATCTGGGACAGGAGCAGTTCTTC. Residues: CASSPRNLGQEQFF.

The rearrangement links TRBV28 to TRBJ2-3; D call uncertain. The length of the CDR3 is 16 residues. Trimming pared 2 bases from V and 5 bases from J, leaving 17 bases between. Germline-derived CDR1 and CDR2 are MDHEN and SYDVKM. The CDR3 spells CASSLNQREERDTQYF. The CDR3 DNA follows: TGTGCCAGCAGTTTAAACCAGCGAGAGGAACGAGATACGCAGTATTTT.

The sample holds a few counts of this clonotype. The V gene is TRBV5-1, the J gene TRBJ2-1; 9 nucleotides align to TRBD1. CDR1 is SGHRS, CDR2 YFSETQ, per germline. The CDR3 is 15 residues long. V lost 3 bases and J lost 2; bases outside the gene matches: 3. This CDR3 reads CASSWGDRAYNEQFF. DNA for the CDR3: TGCGCCAGCAGCTGGGGGGACAGGGCCTACAATGAGCAGTTCTTC. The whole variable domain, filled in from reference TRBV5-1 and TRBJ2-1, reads KAGVTQTPRYLIKTRGQQVTLSCSPISGHRSVSWYQQTPGQGLQFLFEYFSETQRNKGNFPGRFSGRQFSNSRSEMNVSTLELGDSALYLCASSWGDRAYNEQFFGPGTRLTVL.

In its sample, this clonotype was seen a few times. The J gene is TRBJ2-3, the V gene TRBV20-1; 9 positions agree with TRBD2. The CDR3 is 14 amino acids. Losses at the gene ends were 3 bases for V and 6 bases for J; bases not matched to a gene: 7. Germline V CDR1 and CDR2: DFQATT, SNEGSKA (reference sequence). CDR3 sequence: CSASVAGGQDTQYF. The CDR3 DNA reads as TGCAGTGCTAGTGTGGCGGGGGGGCAGGATACGCAGTATTTT.

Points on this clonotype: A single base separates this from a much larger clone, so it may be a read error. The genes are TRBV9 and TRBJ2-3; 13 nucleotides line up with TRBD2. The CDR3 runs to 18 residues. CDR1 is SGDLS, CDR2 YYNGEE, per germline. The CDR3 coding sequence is TGTACCAGCAGCAGGCGTTTACTAGCGGGAGGGTACACAGATACGCAGTATTTT. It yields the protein CTSSRRLLAGGYTDTQYF.

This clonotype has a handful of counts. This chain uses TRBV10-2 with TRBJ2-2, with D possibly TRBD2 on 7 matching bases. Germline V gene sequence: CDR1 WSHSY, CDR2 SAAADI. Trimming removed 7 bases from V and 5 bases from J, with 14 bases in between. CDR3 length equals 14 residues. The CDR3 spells CASIRGGPTGELFF. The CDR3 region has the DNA TGCGCCAGCATAAGGGGGGGCCCAACCGGGGAGCTGTTTTTT.

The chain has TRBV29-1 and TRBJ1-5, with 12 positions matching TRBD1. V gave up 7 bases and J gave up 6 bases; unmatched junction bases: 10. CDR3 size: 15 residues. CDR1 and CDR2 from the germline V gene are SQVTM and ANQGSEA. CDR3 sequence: CSATTGTGGGQPQHF. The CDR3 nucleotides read TGCAGCGCTACGACCGGGACAGGGGGCGGTCAGCCCCAGCATTTT.

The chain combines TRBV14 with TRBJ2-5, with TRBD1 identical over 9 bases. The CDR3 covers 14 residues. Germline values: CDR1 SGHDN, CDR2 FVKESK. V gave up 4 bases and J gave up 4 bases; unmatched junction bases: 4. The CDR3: CASSLVDRGETQYF. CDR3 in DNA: TGTGCCAGCAGCCTAGTGGACAGGGGAGAGACCCAGTACTTC.

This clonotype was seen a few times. This chain's CDR3 is CATSRGVEPYEQYF. As DNA, the CDR3 is TGTGCCACCAGCAGAGGGGTGGAACCCTACGAGCAGTACTTC. This chain uses TRBV15 with TRBJ2-7, with no clear D. V was clipped by 1 base and J by 2 bases, with 9 bases between them. Germline V gene data show CDR1 as LNHNV and CDR2 as YYDKDF (reference sequence). This CDR3 region has 14 residues.

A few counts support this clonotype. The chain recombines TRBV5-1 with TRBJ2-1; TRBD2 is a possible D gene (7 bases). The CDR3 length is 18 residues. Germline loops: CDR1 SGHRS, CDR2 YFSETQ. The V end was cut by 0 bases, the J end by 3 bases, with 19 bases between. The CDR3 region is CASSLGPGGRGGYNEQFF. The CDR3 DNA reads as TGCGCCAGCAGCTTGGGCCCGGGGGGACGAGGGGGCTACAATGAGCAGTTCTTC. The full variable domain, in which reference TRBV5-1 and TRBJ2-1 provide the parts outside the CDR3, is KAGVTQTPRYLIKTRGQQVTLSCSPISGHRSVSWYQQTPGQGLQFLFEYFSETQRNKGNFPGRFSGRQFSNSRSEMNVSTLELGDSALYLCASSLGPGGRGGYNEQFFGPGTRLTVL.

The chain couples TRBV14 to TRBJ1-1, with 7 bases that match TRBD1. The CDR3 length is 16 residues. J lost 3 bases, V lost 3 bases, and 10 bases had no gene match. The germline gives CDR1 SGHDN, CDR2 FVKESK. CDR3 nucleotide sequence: TGTGCCAGCAGCCAGTATATAGGACAGGCGGACACTGAAGCTTTCTTT. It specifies CASSQYIGQADTEAFF.

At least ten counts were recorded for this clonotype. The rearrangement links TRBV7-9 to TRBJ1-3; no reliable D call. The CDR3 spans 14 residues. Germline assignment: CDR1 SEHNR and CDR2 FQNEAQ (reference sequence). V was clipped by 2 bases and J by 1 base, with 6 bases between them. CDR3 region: CASSLTRSGNTIYF. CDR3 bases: TGTGCCAGCAGCTTAACCAGGTCTGGAAACACCATATATTTT.

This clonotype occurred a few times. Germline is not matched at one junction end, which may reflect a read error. The CDR3 loop is CSAKPGGPSTDTQCF. The DNA for the CDR3 is TGCAGTGCAAAACCCGGGGGCCCTAGCACAGATACGCAGTGTTTT. V usage is TRBV20-1 and J usage is TRBJ2-3, with D possibly called TRBD1 or TRBD2 (6 bases each). The CDR3 totals 15 residues. The germline gives CDR1 DFQATT, CDR2 SNEGSKA (reference sequence).

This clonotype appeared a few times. The CDR3 DNA sequence: TGCAGTGCTATCCCCCCCCGGGTTGCCTCCATCAATGAGCAGTTCTTC. Its protein product is CSAIPPRVASINEQFF. The chain links TRBV20-1 to TRBJ2-1; D ambiguous. Germline V lookup: CDR1 DFQATT, CDR2 SNEGSKA (reference sequence). The CDR3 is 16 amino acids. Deletions cut 4 bases from V and 6 bases from J, with 22 bases between.

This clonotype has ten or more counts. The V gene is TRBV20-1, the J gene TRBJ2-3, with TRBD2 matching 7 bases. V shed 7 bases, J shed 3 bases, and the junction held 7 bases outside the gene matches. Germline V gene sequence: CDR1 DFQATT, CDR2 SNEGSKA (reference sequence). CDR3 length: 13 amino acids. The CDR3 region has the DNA TGCAGTGGAAACAGCGGGATGACAGATACGCAGTATTTT. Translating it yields CSGNSGMTDTQYF.

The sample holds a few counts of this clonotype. CDR3 loop: CSARDPTKANTGELFF. In DNA, the CDR3 is TGCAGTGCTAGAGATCCGACTAAGGCGAACACCGGGGAGCTGTTTTTT. This rearrangement joins TRBV20-1 to TRBJ2-2, with a tentative D call TRBD2 (5 bases). The germline CDR1 and CDR2 sequences are DFQATT and SNEGSKA (reference sequence). V was clipped by 0 bases and J by 0 bases, with 11 bases between them. The CDR3 consists of 16 residues.

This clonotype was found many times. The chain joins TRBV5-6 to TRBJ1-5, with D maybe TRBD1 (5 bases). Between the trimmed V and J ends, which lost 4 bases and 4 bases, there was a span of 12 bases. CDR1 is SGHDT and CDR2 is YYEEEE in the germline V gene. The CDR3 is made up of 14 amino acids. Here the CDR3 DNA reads TGTGCCAGCAGCCTAACAGGAAGAAATCAGCCCCAGCATTTT. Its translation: CASSLTGRNQPQHF.

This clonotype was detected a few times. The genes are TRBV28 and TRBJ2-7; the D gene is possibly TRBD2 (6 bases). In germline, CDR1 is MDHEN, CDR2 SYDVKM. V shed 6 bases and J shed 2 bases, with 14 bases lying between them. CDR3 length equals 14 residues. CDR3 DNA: TGTGCCAGCAGCGACCTCGGGAGCACCTACGAGCAGTACTTC. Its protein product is CASSDLGSTYEQYF.

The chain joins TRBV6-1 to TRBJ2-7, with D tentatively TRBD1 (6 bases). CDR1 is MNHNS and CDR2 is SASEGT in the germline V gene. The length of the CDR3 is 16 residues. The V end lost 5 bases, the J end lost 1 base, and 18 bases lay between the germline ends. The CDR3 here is CASSKRKGHPSYEQYF. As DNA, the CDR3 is TGTGCCAGCAGTAAACGAAAGGGACATCCATCCTACGAGCAGTACTTC.

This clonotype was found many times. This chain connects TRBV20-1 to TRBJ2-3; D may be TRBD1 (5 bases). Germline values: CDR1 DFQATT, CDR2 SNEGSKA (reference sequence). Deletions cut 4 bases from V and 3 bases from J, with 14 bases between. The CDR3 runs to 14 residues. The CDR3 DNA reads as TGCAGTGCTAACCCGACAGTAATAACAGATACGCAGTATTTT. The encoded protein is CSANPTVITDTQYF.